These 28 T cell receptor beta chains originate from one sample sequenced in a study of vaccination and CD4 T cells after COVID-19. The treatment here: approximately nine-day PBMC culture with coronavirus spike peptide pools or control peptides (ViraFEST assay). Once obtained from cultured CD4+ T cells, the DNA was sequenced using the Oncomine TCR Beta short-read assay. TCRdb re-analysed the PCR reads in MiXCR, keeping a single row per CDR3 protein. This sample has approximately 8,400 distinct CDR3 sequences, with roughly two thirds found just once. No cognate antigen is known for these TCRs. Sequencing was done on a sample of CD4+ T cells from blood, cultured in vitro. Every receptor here comes from a human donor who had recovered from COVID-19.

The CDR3 region is CAWKEQRNYGYTF. The CDR3 DNA follows: TGTGCCTGGAAAGAACAGCGAAACTATGGCTACACCTTC. This chain uses TRBV30 with TRBJ1-2; no reliable D call. There are 13 residues in the CDR3. The V end was cut by 4 bases, the J end by 2 bases, with 11 bases between. Germline V gene sequence: CDR1 GTSNPN, CDR2 SVGIG (reference sequence).

The chain carries TRBV28 and TRBJ1-1; possible D gene TRBD1, 6 bases. Germline CDR1 is MDHEN and CDR2 is SYDVKM. V lost 7 bases and J 1 base, leaving 19 bases between the germline ends. This CDR3 has 16 residues. The CDR3, as DNA: TGTGCCAGCACCAACCCCCCGGGGGGCCCGAACACTGAAGCTTTCTTT. Translation: CASTNPPGGPNTEAFF.

V is TRBV7-9 and J is TRBJ2-2, with 11 bases identical to TRBD2. From germline, CDR1 is SEHNR and CDR2 FQNEAQ (reference sequence). The ends lost 5 bases at V and 4 bases at J; junction bases unmatched: 6. The CDR3 has 16 residues. The CDR3 spells CASSTSGRGSTGELFF. The CDR3, as DNA: TGTGCCAGCAGCACTAGCGGGAGAGGGTCCACCGGGGAGCTGTTTTTT.

The count of this clonotype is one. This chain uses TRBV4-2 with TRBJ2-7; a possible D gene is TRBD2 (6 bases). With 1 base removed from V and 2 bases from J, the gap between germline ends came to 12 bases. Germline values: CDR1 LGHNA, CDR2 YNFKEQ. The CDR3 has 15 residues. CDR3 region: CASSQVWGVTYEQYF. The CDR3 DNA sequence: TGTGCCAGCAGCCAAGTATGGGGGGTAACCTACGAGCAGTACTTC.

The chain joins TRBV6-5 to TRBJ1-1, with D perhaps TRBD1 (6 bases). Germline V gene data show CDR1 as MNHEY and CDR2 as SVGAGI. The CDR3 length is 14 residues. Trimming took off 6 bases at V and 5 bases at J, with 16 bases between the two ends. Here the CDR3 DNA reads TGTGCCAGCAGCTACGCATCGAGGGGGACTGAAGCTTTCTTT. Its translation is CASSYASRGTEAFF.

The CDR3 DNA reads as TGCAGTGCTAGGGCGACCTACGAGCAGTACTTC. Its protein product is CSARATYEQYF. The chain joins TRBV20-1 to TRBJ2-7; D gene unclear. CDR3 length equals 11 residues. The germline V and J ends were trimmed by 3 bases and 2 bases, with 5 bases remaining between them. Germline assignment: CDR1 DFQATT and CDR2 SNEGSKA (reference sequence).

V is TRBV7-2 and J is TRBJ2-1; D is possibly TRBD1 or TRBD2 (6 bases each). V lost 4 bases and J lost 6, with 19 bases in between. The CDR3 is made up of 16 amino acids. Germline assignment: CDR1 SGHTA and CDR2 FQGNSA. CDR3 in amino acids: CASSSLRGQYGNEQFF. The CDR3 DNA follows: TGTGCCAGCAGCTCTCTTCGGGGGCAGTATGGCAATGAGCAGTTCTTC. Based on the CDR3 plus reference TRBV7-2 and TRBJ2-1, the full variable domain is GAGVSQSPSNKVTEKGKDVELRCDPISGHTALYWYRQSLGQGLEFLIYFQGNSAPDKSGLPSDRFSAERTGGSVSTLTIQRTQQEDSAVYLCASSSLRGQYGNEQFFGPGTRLTVL.

This clonotype was counted only a few times. The chain carries TRBV11-2 and TRBJ2-2, with D perhaps matching TRBD2 (6 bases). Trimming took off 1 base at V and 6 bases at J, with 15 bases between the two ends. Germline CDR1 SGHAT, CDR2 FQNNGV. The CDR3 sequence is 16 residues long. CDR3 protein: CASSLGLREDPGELFF. CDR3 coding DNA: TGTGCCAGCAGCTTAGGTCTCAGGGAGGACCCCGGGGAGCTGTTTTTT.

This clonotype was counted a few times. The chain is built from TRBV19 and TRBJ1-1; unclear D gene. The CDR3 extends over 14 amino acids. Trimming removed 1 base at V and 1 base at J, with 7 bases between. Germline CDR1 is LNHDA and CDR2 is SQIVND (reference sequence). The CDR3 DNA follows: TGTGCCAGTAGTATAGGGGTCGGGAACACTGAAGCTTTCTTT. Residues: CASSIGVGNTEAFF.

CDR3 DNA sequence: TGTGCCTGGAGTAGGCGGGGTCATCCGTACTATGGCTACACCTTC. Its translation is CAWSRRGHPYYGYTF. V gene TRBV30 combines with J gene TRBJ1-2; D uncertain. Trimming left V 2 bases short and J 3 bases short, with 16 bases between. The CDR3 sequence is 15 residues long. Per the germline V gene, CDR1 is GTSNPN and CDR2 is SVGIG (reference sequence).

This sequence joins TRBV6-1 and TRBJ1-6; D uncertain. The V gene lost 4 bases and the J gene lost 10 bases, with 11 bases spanning the gap. Looked up from germline, CDR1 is MNHNS and CDR2 is SASEGT. This CDR3 region has 13 residues. CDR3 loop: CASSGREGSPLHF. CDR3 bases: TGTGCCAGCAGTGGGCGGGAGGGATCACCCCTCCACTTT.

This clonotype is a singleton in its sample. This chain joins TRBV7-9 and TRBJ2-7, with D tentatively TRBD1 or TRBD2 (5 bases each). CDR1 and CDR2 from the germline V gene are SEHNR and FQNEAQ (reference sequence). This CDR3 has 14 amino acids. The V end lost 5 bases, the J end lost 3 bases, and 14 bases lay between the germline ends. The CDR3 coding sequence is TGTGCCAGCAGCCCCCGGGGCCGGGGCTACGAGCAGTACTTC. Protein product: CASSPRGRGYEQYF.

The chain is built from TRBV10-3 and TRBJ2-2, with TRBD2 matching 7 bases. The CDR3 has 15 residues. The V segment lost 4 bases and the J segment 1 base; nucleotides outside the gene matches: 3. The germline V gene encodes CDR1 ENHRY and CDR2 SYGVKD. The chain's CDR3 is CAISGEGLNTGELFF. In DNA form, the CDR3 reads TGTGCCATCAGTGGGGAGGGTTTGAACACCGGGGAGCTGTTTTTT.

The V gene is TRBV20-1, the J gene TRBJ1-2; D remains unclear. The CDR3 is 11 residues long. Germline V lookup: CDR1 DFQATT, CDR2 SNEGSKA (reference sequence). CDR3 sequence: CSSSGVYGYTF. The CDR3 DNA reads TGCAGCTCCTCGGGAGTTTATGGCTACACCTTC.

This clonotype was seen only a few times. The genes are TRBV28 and TRBJ1-5; the D gene is possibly TRBD1 (6 bases). The length of the CDR3 is 15 residues. Germline-derived CDR1 and CDR2 are MDHEN and SYDVKM. The ends were cut back, 5 bases at V and 2 bases at J, with 13 bases in the middle. The CDR3 bases are TGTGCCAGCAGTAACTGGGGGCCCGGCAATCAGCCCCAGCATTTT. It specifies CASSNWGPGNQPQHF. Drawing the rest from reference TRBV28 and TRBJ1-5, the complete variable domain is DVKVTQSSRYLVKRTGEKVFLECVQDMDHENMFWYRQDPGLGLRLIYFSYDVKMKEKGDIPEGYSVSREKKERFSLILESASTNQTSMYLCASSNWGPGNQPQHFGDGTRLSIL.

This clonotype was seen a few times. The chain joins TRBV7-2 to TRBJ2-5, with 7 bases aligning to TRBD2. Losses at the gene ends were 5 bases for V and 4 bases for J; bases not matched to a gene: 13. The germline V gene has CDR1 SGHTA and CDR2 FQGNSA. The CDR3 has 16 amino acids. CDR3 sequence (DNA): TGTGCCAGCAGCCCCCAGACTAGCAAGGGAGGAGAGACCCAGTACTTC. As protein: CASSPQTSKGGETQYF. Full variable domain (remainder filled in from reference TRBV7-2 and TRBJ2-5): GAGVSQSPSNKVTEKGKDVELRCDPISGHTALYWYRQSLGQGLEFLIYFQGNSAPDKSGLPSDRFSAERTGGSVSTLTIQRTQQEDSAVYLCASSPQTSKGGETQYFGPGTRLLVL.

This clonotype was seen a handful of times. This chain connects TRBV6-2 or TRBV6-3 to TRBJ1-1, with D unresolved. Germline assignment: CDR1 MNHEY and CDR2 SVGEGT. The CDR3 is 13 amino acids. V lost 2 bases to trimming and J lost 1 base, with 5 bases between them. This chain's CDR3 is CASSYPENTEAFF. As DNA, the CDR3 is TGTGCCAGCAGTTACCCGGAGAACACTGAAGCTTTCTTT.

The chain couples TRBV6-5 to TRBJ2-7; TRBD1 agrees at 9 bases. With 2 bases clipped from V and 5 bases from J, the junction kept 7 bases outside the gene matches. Germline CDR1 MNHEY, CDR2 SVGAGI. The CDR3 length is 15 residues. The CDR3 reads CASSYGWTGENEQYF. For the CDR3, the DNA is TGTGCCAGCAGTTACGGTTGGACAGGGGAAAACGAGCAGTACTTC.

The chain uses TRBV2 and TRBJ2-5; D gene ambiguous. Per germline, CDR1 SNHLY and CDR2 FYNNEI. This CDR3 contains 15 residues. The V end lost 0 bases, the J end lost 0 bases, and 8 bases lay between the germline ends. The CDR3 loop is CASSEAGSNQETQYF. The CDR3 region has the DNA TGTGCCAGCAGTGAAGCGGGTAGCAACCAAGAGACCCAGTACTTC. Full variable domain (remainder filled in from reference TRBV2 and TRBJ2-5): EPEVTQTPSHQVTQMGQEVILRCVPISNHLYFYWYRQILGQKVEFLVSFYNNEISEKSEIFDDQFSVERPDGSNFTLKIRSTKLEDSAMYFCASSEAGSNQETQYFGPGTRLLVL.

The rearrangement joins TRBV15 to TRBJ1-6; D unclear. This CDR3 is built from 15 residues. Germline CDR1 reads LNHNV; CDR2 reads YYDKDF (reference sequence). Trimming removed 0 bases from V and 7 bases from J, with 10 bases in between. Written as DNA, the CDR3 is TGTGCCACCAGCAGAGATAATGCTGGGAATTCACCCCTCCACTTT. Translation: CATSRDNAGNSPLHF.

This chain connects TRBV12-1 to TRBJ2-1; the table's D call TRBD2 went unverified against the DNA. TRBV12-1 is labeled a pseudogene. The CDR3 extends over 15 amino acids. CDR3 in amino acids: CATIEVLLLYNEQFF. The CDR3 nucleotides read TGTGCCACCATAGAAGTCCTACTCCTTTACAATGAGCAGTTCTTC.

This clonotype was counted once. This chain joins TRBV29-1 and TRBJ2-5; possible D gene TRBD1, 6 bases. This CDR3 has 15 residues. The ends were cut back, 0 bases at V and 1 base at J, with 12 bases in the middle. The germline gives CDR1 SQVTM, CDR2 ANQGSEA. CDR3 nucleotides: TGCAGCGTTGAAGAGTCGGACAGAATCCAAGAGACCCAGTACTTC. Protein: CSVEESDRIQETQYF.

A few counts support this clonotype. J is TRBJ1-6 and V is TRBV27; weak D call: TRBD1 (5 bases). The CDR3 has 15 amino acids. Trimming removed 4 bases at V and 7 bases at J, with 14 bases between. Germline lookup yields CDR1 MNHEY and CDR2 SMNVEV (reference sequence). Here the CDR3 reads CASSSSGFPNSPLHF. The CDR3 DNA reads as TGTGCCAGCAGTTCCTCAGGGTTCCCGAATTCACCCCTCCACTTT.

This clonotype was detected once. This chain links TRBV11-3 with TRBJ2-3; a weak D match, TRBD2 (7 bases). Germline V gene lookup returns CDR1 SGHNT and CDR2 YENEEA. The CDR3 is 15 amino acids. V lost 10 bases to trimming and J lost 2 bases, with 19 bases between them. CDR3 amino acids: CATSVGGGLTDTQYF. As DNA, the CDR3 is TGTGCCACCAGTGTGGGCGGGGGCCTCACAGATACGCAGTATTTT.

The V and J genes are TRBV24-1 and TRBJ2-2, with D possibly TRBD2 on 5 matching bases. CDR1 KGHDR and CDR2 SFDVKD come from the germline V gene. The CDR3 covers 17 residues. Trimming stripped 9 bases from V and 0 bases from J, with 19 bases between. CDR3 sequence (DNA): TGTGCCACCTTATGGGCATTGGCGGACTCGAACACCGGGGAGCTGTTTTTT. Amino acid sequence: CATLWALADSNTGELFF.

The chain uses TRBV6-4 and TRBJ1-2, with D possibly matching TRBD1 (6 bases). The CDR3 covers 13 residues. Germline CDR1 and CDR2: MRHNA and SNTAGT. V was pared by 5 bases and J by 7 bases, with 14 bases between. CDR3 nucleotides: TGTGCCAGCAGTCCTACAGGGAACGGTGGCTACACCTTC. Amino acid sequence: CASSPTGNGGYTF.

The rearrangement joins TRBV20-1 to TRBJ2-3; unclear D gene. CDR3 length: 14 amino acids. The V gene lost 1 base and the J gene lost 0 bases, with 8 bases spanning the gap. Germline V gene sequence: CDR1 DFQATT, CDR2 SNEGSKA (reference sequence). CDR3 loop: CSARGWLSTDTQYF. Written as DNA, the CDR3 is TGCAGTGCTAGAGGATGGCTGAGCACAGATACGCAGTATTTT.

The V call is TRBV20-1, the J call TRBJ2-7; 11 bases agree with TRBD2. Germline loops: CDR1 DFQATT, CDR2 SNEGSKA (reference sequence). The CDR3 spans 14 residues. Germline trimming cut 5 bases from V and 0 bases from J; bases unmatched to any gene: 3. CDR3 DNA sequence: TGCAGTGCTCCGACTAGCGGGGCCTCCTACGAGCAGTACTTC. This translates into CSAPTSGASYEQYF.